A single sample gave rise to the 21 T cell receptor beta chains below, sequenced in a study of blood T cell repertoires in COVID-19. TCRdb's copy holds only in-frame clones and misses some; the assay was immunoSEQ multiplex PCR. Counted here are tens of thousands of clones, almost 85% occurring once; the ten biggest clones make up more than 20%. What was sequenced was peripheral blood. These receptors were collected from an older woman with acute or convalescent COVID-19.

CDR3: CASSLGWGQEDSPLHF. CDR3 DNA sequence: TGCGCCAGCAGCTTGGGGTGGGGACAGGAGGATTCACCCCTCCACTTT. J is TRBJ1-6 and V is TRBV5-1; TRBD1 aligns across 8 bases. Germline CDR1 SGHRS, CDR2 YFSETQ. This CDR3 spans 16 amino acids. With V trimmed by 0 bases and J by 8 bases, 7 bases remained unmatched.

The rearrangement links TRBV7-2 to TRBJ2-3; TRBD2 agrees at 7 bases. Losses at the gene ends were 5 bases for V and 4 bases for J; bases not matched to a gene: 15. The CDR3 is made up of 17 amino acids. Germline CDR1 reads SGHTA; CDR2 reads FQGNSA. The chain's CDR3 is CASSVRSGGGGADTQYF. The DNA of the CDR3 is TGTGCCAGCAGCGTCCGGTCTGGCGGGGGAGGCGCAGATACGCAGTATTTT.

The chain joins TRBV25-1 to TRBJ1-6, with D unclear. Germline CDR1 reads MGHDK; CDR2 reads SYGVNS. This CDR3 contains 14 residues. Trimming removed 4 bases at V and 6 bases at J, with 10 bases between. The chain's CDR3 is CASSGPPINSPLHF. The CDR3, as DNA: TGTGCCAGCAGTGGCCCCCCTATTAATTCACCCCTCCACTTT.

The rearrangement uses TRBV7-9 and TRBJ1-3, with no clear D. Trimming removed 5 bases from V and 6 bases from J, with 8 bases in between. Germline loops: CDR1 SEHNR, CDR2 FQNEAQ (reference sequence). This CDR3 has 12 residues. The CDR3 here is CASSAPLNTIYF. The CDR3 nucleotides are TGTGCCAGCAGCGCCCCACTAAACACCATATATTTT.

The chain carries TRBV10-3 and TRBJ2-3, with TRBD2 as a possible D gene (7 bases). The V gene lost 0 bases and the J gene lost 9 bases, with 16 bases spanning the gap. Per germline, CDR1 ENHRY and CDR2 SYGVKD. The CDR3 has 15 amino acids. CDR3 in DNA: TGTGCCATCAGTGAGTCGACCGCGGGGGCTGACACGCAGTATTTT. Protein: CAISESTAGADTQYF.

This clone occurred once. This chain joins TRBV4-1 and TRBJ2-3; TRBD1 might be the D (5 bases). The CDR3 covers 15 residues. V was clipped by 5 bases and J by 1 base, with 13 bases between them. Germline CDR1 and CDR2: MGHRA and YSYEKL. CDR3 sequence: CASSGQGSRTDTQYF. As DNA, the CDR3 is TGCGCCAGCAGCGGACAAGGGTCGCGCACAGATACGCAGTATTTT.

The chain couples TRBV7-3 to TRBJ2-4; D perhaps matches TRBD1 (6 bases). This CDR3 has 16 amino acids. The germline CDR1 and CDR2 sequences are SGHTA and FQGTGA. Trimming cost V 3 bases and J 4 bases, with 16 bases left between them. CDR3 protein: CASSFQDSRKKNIQYF. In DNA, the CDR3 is TGTGCCAGCAGCTTCCAGGACAGCCGCAAGAAAAACATTCAGTACTTC.

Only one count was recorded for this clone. The CDR3 reads CAISETGVGYTF. CDR3 in DNA: TGTGCCATCAGTGAGACAGGGGTGGGCTACACCTTC. The chain links TRBV10-3 to TRBJ1-2; TRBD1 matches at 7 bases. Germline V gene lookup returns CDR1 ENHRY and CDR2 SYGVKD. J lost 8 bases, V lost 2 bases, and 2 bases had no gene match. The CDR3 consists of 12 residues.

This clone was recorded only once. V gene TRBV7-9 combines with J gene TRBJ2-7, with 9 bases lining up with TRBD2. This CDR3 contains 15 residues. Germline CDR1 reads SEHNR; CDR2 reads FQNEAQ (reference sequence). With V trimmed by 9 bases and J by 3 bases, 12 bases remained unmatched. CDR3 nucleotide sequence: TGTGCCAGGCTATTCTCGAAGCGGGGGGACTACGAGCAGTACTTC. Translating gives CARLFSKRGDYEQYF.

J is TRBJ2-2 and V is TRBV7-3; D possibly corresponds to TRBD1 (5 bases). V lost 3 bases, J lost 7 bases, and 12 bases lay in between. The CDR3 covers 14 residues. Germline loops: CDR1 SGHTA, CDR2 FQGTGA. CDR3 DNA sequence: TGTGCCAGCAGCTTGACCCCAGGGATCGGGGAGCTGTTTTTT. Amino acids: CASSLTPGIGELFF.

The CDR3 reads CASSYPGQEEGYTF. The CDR3 DNA is TGTGCCAGCAGTTACCCGGGACAAGAAGAAGGCTACACCTTC. V is TRBV2 and J is TRBJ1-2; possible D gene TRBD1, 6 bases. The CDR3 contains 14 residues. Germline V gives CDR1 SNHLY, CDR2 FYNNEI. V was cut by 5 bases and J by 8 bases, with 18 bases left in between.

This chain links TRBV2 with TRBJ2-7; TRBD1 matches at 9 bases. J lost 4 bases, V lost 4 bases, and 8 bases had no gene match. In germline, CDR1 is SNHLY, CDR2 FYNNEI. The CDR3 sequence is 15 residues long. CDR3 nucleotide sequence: TGTGCCAGCAGTGGTAGGACAGGGGCAGGGTACGAGCAGTACTTC. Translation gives CASSGRTGAGYEQYF.

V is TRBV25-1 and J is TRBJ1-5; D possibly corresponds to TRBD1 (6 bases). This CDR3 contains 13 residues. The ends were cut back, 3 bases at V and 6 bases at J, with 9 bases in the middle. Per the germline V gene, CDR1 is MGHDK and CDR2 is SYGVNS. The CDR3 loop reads CASSDSGVQPQHF. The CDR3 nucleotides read TGTGCCAGCAGTGATTCAGGGGTTCAGCCCCAGCATTTT. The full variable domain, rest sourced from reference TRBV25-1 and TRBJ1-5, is EADIYQTPRYLVIGTGKKITLECSQTMGHDKMYWYQQDPGMELHLIHYSYGVNSTEKGDLSSESTVSRIRTEHFPLTLESARPSHTSQYLCASSDSGVQPQHFGDGTRLSIL.

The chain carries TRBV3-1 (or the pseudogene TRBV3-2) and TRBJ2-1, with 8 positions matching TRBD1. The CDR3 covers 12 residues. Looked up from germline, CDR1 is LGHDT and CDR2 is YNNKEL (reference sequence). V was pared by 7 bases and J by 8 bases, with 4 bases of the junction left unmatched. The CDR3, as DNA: TGTGCCAGCAACGACAGGGGCTATGAGCAGTTCTTC. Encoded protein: CASNDRGYEQFF.

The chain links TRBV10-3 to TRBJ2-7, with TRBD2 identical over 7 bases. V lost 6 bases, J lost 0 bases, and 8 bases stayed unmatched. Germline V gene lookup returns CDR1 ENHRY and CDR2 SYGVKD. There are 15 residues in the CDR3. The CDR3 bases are TGTGCCATCAGCGCGGGGACTACAATCTCCTACGAGCAGTACTTC. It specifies CAISAGTTISYEQYF.

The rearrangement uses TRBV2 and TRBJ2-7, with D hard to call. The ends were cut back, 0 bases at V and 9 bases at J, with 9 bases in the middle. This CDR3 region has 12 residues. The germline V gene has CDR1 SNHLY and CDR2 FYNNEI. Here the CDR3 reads CASSEAPSVQYF. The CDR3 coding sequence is TGTGCCAGCAGTGAAGCGCCCAGTGTGCAGTACTTC.

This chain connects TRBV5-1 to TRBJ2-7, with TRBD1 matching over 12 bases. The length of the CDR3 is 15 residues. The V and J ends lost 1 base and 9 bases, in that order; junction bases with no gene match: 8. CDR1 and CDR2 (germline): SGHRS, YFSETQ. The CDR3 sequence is CASSLSTGTGGSQYF. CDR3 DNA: TGCGCCAGCAGCTTGTCGACCGGGACAGGGGGCTCGCAGTACTTC. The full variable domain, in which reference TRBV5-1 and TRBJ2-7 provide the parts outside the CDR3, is KAGVTQTPRYLIKTRGQQVTLSCSPISGHRSVSWYQQTPGQGLQFLFEYFSETQRNKGNFPGRFSGRQFSNSRSEMNVSTLELGDSALYLCASSLSTGTGGSQYFGPGTRLTVT.

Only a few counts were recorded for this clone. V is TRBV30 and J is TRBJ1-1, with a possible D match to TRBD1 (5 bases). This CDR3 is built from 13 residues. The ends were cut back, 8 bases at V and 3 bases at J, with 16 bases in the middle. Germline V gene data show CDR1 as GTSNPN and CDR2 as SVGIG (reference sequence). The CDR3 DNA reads TGTGCCGAAACAGGCCTATGGGACACTGAAGCTTTCTTT. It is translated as CAETGLWDTEAFF. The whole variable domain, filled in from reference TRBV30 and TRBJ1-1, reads SQTIHQWPATLVQPVGSPLSLECTVEGTSNPNLYWYRQAAGRGLQLLFYSVGIGQISSEVPQNLSASRPQDRQFILSSKKLLLSDSGFYLCAETGLWDTEAFFGQGTRLTVV.

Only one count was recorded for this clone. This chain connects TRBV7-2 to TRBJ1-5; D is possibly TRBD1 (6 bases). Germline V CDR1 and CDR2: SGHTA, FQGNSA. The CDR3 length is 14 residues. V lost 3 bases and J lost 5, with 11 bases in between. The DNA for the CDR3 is TGTGCCAGCAGCTTCGGGGGGCGAGATCAGCCCCAGCATTTT. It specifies CASSFGGRDQPQHF.

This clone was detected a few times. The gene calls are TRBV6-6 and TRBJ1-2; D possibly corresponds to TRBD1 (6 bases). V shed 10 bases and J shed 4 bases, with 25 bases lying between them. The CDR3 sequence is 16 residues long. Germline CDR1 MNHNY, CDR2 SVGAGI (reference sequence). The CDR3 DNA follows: TGTGCCACCAAAGGGGGGGGCCAAGGGGCTAGCTATGGCTACACCTTC. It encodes CATKGGGQGASYGYTF.

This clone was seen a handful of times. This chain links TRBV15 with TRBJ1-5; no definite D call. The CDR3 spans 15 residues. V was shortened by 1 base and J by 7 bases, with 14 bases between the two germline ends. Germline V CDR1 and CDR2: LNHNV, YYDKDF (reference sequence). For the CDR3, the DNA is TGTGCCACCAGCAGAGGGGCCCGGGAAGGGCAGCCCCAGCATTTT. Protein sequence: CATSRGAREGQPQHF.